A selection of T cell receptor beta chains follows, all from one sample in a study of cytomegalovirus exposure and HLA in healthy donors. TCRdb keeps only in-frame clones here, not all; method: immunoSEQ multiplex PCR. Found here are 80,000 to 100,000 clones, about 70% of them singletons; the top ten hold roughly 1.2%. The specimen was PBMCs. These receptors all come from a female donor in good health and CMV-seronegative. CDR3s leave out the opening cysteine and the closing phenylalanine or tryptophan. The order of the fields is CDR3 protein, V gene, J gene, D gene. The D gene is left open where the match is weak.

CDR3: ASSQEGGQSNEKLF
V: TRBV4-2
J: TRBJ1-4
D: .

CDR3: ASSFAGSHEDEQF
V: TRBV5-5
J: TRBJ2-1
D: .

CDR3: ASSPRTSLINEQF
V: TRBV7-2
J: TRBJ2-1
D: TRBD2

CDR3: ASSEGGYGLAGVSTYEQY
V: TRBV10-2
J: TRBJ2-7
D: TRBD2

CDR3: SVGAGGSYEQY
V: TRBV29-1
J: TRBJ2-7
D: .

CDR3: ASQGPGANVLT
V: TRBV28
J: TRBJ2-6
D: .

CDR3: ASSPPPSGGLVKNEQF
V: TRBV7-2
J: TRBJ2-1
D: TRBD2

CDR3: ASSLSVTGAPGRETQY
V: TRBV7-8
J: TRBJ2-5
D: .

CDR3: ASGAGVKAF
V: TRBV6-5
J: TRBJ1-1
D: .

CDR3: ASSPGTSGGYEQY
V: TRBV7-9
J: TRBJ2-7
D: TRBD2

CDR3: ASSWGQGEMGNTIY
V: TRBV19
J: TRBJ1-3
D: TRBD1

CDR3: ASSLGVSNQPQH
V: TRBV5-1
J: TRBJ1-5
D: .

CDR3: AWSVGDNSPLH
V: TRBV30
J: TRBJ1-6
D: .

CDR3: ASSLKSGREKLF
V: TRBV5-4
J: TRBJ1-4
D: .

CDR3: SATINTEAF
V: TRBV29-1
J: TRBJ1-1
D: .

CDR3: ASRTVYEQY
V: TRBV28
J: TRBJ2-7
D: .

CDR3: ACNTGQGAYEQY
V: TRBV30
J: TRBJ2-7
D: TRBD1

CDR3: ASSAPAGRLYEQY
V: TRBV13
J: TRBJ2-7
D: TRBD2

CDR3: ASSYTWEGSYNEQF
V: TRBV7-9
J: TRBJ2-1
D: TRBD2

CDR3: ASSGSAPGEQY
V: TRBV6-5
J: TRBJ2-7
D: .

CDR3: ASSLGGPGQGASGYT
V: TRBV5-1
J: TRBJ1-2
D: TRBD1

CDR3: AWWDRKGLYGYT
V: TRBV30
J: TRBJ1-2
D: TRBD1

CDR3: ASSFGQGIGNQPQH
V: TRBV28
J: TRBJ1-5
D: TRBD1

CDR3: ASSFSRLAGDLSYEQY
V: TRBV11-2
J: TRBJ2-7
D: TRBD2

CDR3: ASSYSYGGAGDTQY
V: TRBV6-5
J: TRBJ2-3
D: TRBD2

CDR3: ASTGTGGRGSYEQY
V: TRBV2
J: TRBJ2-7
D: TRBD1

CDR3: AISESFGGTVQETQY
V: TRBV10-3
J: TRBJ2-5
D: .

CDR3: ASGTGGYTEAF
V: TRBV19
J: TRBJ1-1
D: TRBD1

CDR3: ASSQDHSSAEKLF
V: TRBV4-1
J: TRBJ1-4
D: .

CDR3: ASTHRLAGGAGELF
V: TRBV6-6
J: TRBJ2-2
D: TRBD2

CDR3: ASSNVLGGGPAEQF
V: TRBV19
J: TRBJ2-1
D: TRBD1

CDR3: ASSLSGPTGAF
V: TRBV7-2
J: TRBJ1-1
D: .

CDR3: ASSLLPGAGSSYNEQF
V: TRBV5-1
J: TRBJ2-1
D: .

CDR3: ASSKEDRGQETQY
V: TRBV21-1
J: TRBJ2-5
D: .

CDR3: ASRYSGATDTQY
V: TRBV6-5
J: TRBJ2-3
D: TRBD2

CDR3: ASSQVTGDYGYT
V: TRBV4-1
J: TRBJ1-2
D: TRBD1

CDR3: ASSIPGAGGSNEQF
V: TRBV19
J: TRBJ2-1
D: TRBD2

CDR3: ASSSPSLGYGYT
V: TRBV5-6
J: TRBJ1-2
D: .

CDR3: SVELAGVRTTDTQY
V: TRBV29-1
J: TRBJ2-3
D: TRBD2